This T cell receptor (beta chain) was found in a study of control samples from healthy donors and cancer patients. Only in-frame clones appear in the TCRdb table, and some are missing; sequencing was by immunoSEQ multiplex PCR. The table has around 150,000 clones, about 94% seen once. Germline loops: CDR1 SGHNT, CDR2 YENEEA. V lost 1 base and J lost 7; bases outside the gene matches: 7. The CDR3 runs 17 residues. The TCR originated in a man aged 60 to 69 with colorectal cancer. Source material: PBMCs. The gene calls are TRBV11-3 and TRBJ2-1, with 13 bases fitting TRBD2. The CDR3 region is CASSLGTSGGGDNEQFF. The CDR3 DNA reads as TGTGCCAGCAGCTTAGGGACTAGCGGGGGAGGAGATAATGAGCAGTTCTTC.